One sample yielded the 24 T cell receptor beta chains listed below, sequenced in a study of blood T cell repertoires in COVID-19. Only in-frame clones appear in the TCRdb table, and some are missing; sequencing was by immunoSEQ multiplex PCR. The table includes approximately 200,000 clones, 75% to 85% detected once. The sample taken for sequencing was peripheral blood. These receptors originate from a woman aged 45-60 years with acute or convalescent COVID-19.

This clone was found a few times. The chain is built from TRBV5-4 and TRBJ1-2, with TRBD1 as a possible D gene (5 bases). This CDR3 has 14 residues. The V gene lost 8 bases and the J gene lost 1 base, with 15 bases spanning the gap. Germline V gene lookup returns CDR1 SGHNT and CDR2 YYREEE (reference sequence). CDR3 coding DNA: TGTGCCAGTAGTCGGGGGGGAGATAACTATGGCTACACCTTC. It codes for CASSRGGDNYGYTF.

This rearrangement joins TRBV14 to TRBJ1-4; 10 bases agree with TRBD1. This CDR3 region has 15 residues. Germline V gene data show CDR1 as SGHDN and CDR2 as FVKESK. Unmatched junction bases numbered 4, after V lost 3 bases and J lost 6 bases. The CDR3 nucleotides read TGTGCCAGCAGCCACATCGGGACAGGGGATGAAAAACTGTTTTTT. Translated: CASSHIGTGDEKLFF.

The chain is built from TRBV3-1 (or the pseudogene TRBV3-2) and TRBJ2-7; TRBD2 agrees at 8 bases. CDR1 is LGHDT, CDR2 YNNKEL, per germline (reference sequence). The CDR3 is 16 amino acids. V shed 7 bases and J 4 bases; nucleotides not matched to a gene: 15. CDR3 residues: CASKPIPRGGVYEQYF. The CDR3 bases are TGTGCCAGCAAACCTATCCCCCGGGGGGGGGTTTACGAGCAGTACTTC.

CDR3 sequence (DNA): TGTGCCAGCAGTTCCTCCCCGGGACAGGGGTGGTACGAGCAGTACTTC. The encoded protein is CASSSSPGQGWYEQYF. This chain joins TRBV28 and TRBJ2-7, with 10 nucleotides matching TRBD1. The CDR3 extends over 16 amino acids. Trimming cost V 4 bases and J 4 bases; bases outside gene matches: 10. In germline, CDR1 is MDHEN, CDR2 SYDVKM. Full variable domain (rest looked up from reference TRBV28 and TRBJ2-7): DVKVTQSSRYLVKRTGEKVFLECVQDMDHENMFWYRQDPGLGLRLIYFSYDVKMKEKGDIPEGYSVSREKKERFSLILESASTNQTSMYLCASSSSPGQGWYEQYFGPGTRLTVT.

This chain connects TRBV20-1 to TRBJ1-1, with unresolved D. V lost 1 base and J lost 3, with 3 bases in between. Per germline, CDR1 DFQATT and CDR2 SNEGSKA (reference sequence). CDR3 length: 11 amino acids. The chain's CDR3 is CSARADTEAFF. The CDR3 DNA follows: TGCAGTGCTAGAGCAGACACTGAAGCTTTCTTT.

The chain carries TRBV18 and TRBJ2-1, with D possibly TRBD2 on 6 matching bases. In germline, CDR1 is KGHSH, CDR2 LQKENI. V was pared by 5 bases and J by 1 base, with 18 bases between. This CDR3 spans 17 amino acids. The CDR3 loop is CASSKLAPQGSYNEQFF. The CDR3 DNA reads as TGTGCCAGCTCAAAACTAGCTCCCCAGGGATCCTACAATGAGCAGTTCTTC.

Turning to this clone: At one end the junction does not follow the germline gene, possibly because of a read error. This rearrangement joins TRBV18 to TRBJ1-2; 7 nucleotides align to TRBD1. The CDR3 contains 12 residues. Germline V CDR1 and CDR2: KGHSH, LQKENI. CDR3 nucleotides: TGTGCCAGCTCACCACCAGACAGGGCTACCGCCTTC. Translating gives CASSPPDRATAF.

The gene calls are TRBV5-4 and TRBJ1-6; perhaps TRBD1 as D (6 bases). The germline V gene encodes CDR1 SGHNT and CDR2 YYREEE (reference sequence). V was pared by 4 bases and J by 7 bases, with 15 bases between. The CDR3 runs 15 residues. CDR3 nucleotide sequence: TGTGCCAGCAGCCGCCCACAGGGAGGGAATTCACCCCTCCACTTT. This codes for CASSRPQGGNSPLHF.

The genes are TRBV5-1 and TRBJ2-1; 12 nucleotides agree with TRBD2. Looked up from germline, CDR1 is SGHRS and CDR2 is YFSETQ. The CDR3 runs 16 residues. With V trimmed by 0 bases and J by 7 bases, 5 bases remained unmatched. The CDR3 coding sequence is TGCGCCAGCAGCTTGGCCAGACTAGCGGGAGCGAATGAGCAGTTCTTC. Translation gives CASSLARLAGANEQFF.

V gene TRBV6-1 combines with J gene TRBJ2-7; 7 nucleotides line up with TRBD2. CDR1 and CDR2 from the germline V gene are MNHNS and SASEGT. This CDR3 is 16 amino acids long. Losses at the gene ends were 0 bases for V and 2 bases for J; bases not matched to a gene: 7. The CDR3 loop is CASSEALAGATYEQYF. CDR3 sequence (DNA): TGTGCCAGCAGTGAAGCGCTTGCGGGAGCGACCTACGAGCAGTACTTC.

CDR3 protein: CASSQDKGLAVQETQYF. CDR3 sequence (DNA): TGCGCCAGCAGCCAAGATAAGGGACTAGCCGTACAAGAGACCCAGTACTTC. The chain employs TRBV4-3 and TRBJ2-5; 9 bases are shared with TRBD2. Germline V gene data show CDR1 as LGHNA and CDR2 as YSLEER. This CDR3 has 17 residues. With 0 bases clipped from V and 2 bases from J, the junction kept 7 bases outside the gene matches.

This rearrangement joins TRBV9 to TRBJ1-1; TRBD1 might be the D (6 bases). Germline loops: CDR1 SGDLS, CDR2 YYNGEE. The CDR3 sequence is 13 residues long. Trimming left V 4 bases short and J 3 bases short, with 10 bases between. For the CDR3, the DNA is TGTGCCAGCAGCTTTAAGGGGGACACTGAAGCTTTCTTT. It codes for CASSFKGDTEAFF. Full variable domain (outside the CDR3, taken from reference TRBV9 and TRBJ1-1): DSGVTQTPKHLITATGQRVTLRCSPRSGDLSVYWYQQSLDQGLQFLIQYYNGEERAKGNILERFSAQQFPDLHSELNLSSLELGDSALYFCASSFKGDTEAFFGQGTRLTVV.

This clone has just one count. The V gene is TRBV5-5, the J gene TRBJ2-2; D is perhaps TRBD2 (5 bases). Germline assignment: CDR1 SGHKS and CDR2 YYEKEE (reference sequence). The CDR3 contains 14 residues. V was shortened by 0 bases and J by 6 bases, with 9 bases between the two germline ends. The CDR3 DNA reads TGTGCCAGCAGCTTGGCCCGGGGAGCCGGGGAGCTGTTTTTT. Translated, it gives CASSLARGAGELFF.

The V and J genes are TRBV11-2 and TRBJ2-3, with a weak D call TRBD1 (6 bases). Germline assignment: CDR1 SGHAT and CDR2 FQNNGV. The germline V and J ends were trimmed by 5 bases and 4 bases, with 25 bases remaining between them. The CDR3 runs to 18 residues. The CDR3 reads CASSKRVISAPGADTQYF. The DNA for the CDR3 is TGTGCCAGCAGCAAACGGGTCATCAGCGCCCCAGGGGCAGATACGCAGTATTTT.

V is TRBV27 and J is TRBJ2-5; no firm D call. The V gene's germline CDR1 is MNHEY and CDR2 SMNVEV (reference sequence). Between the trimmed V and J ends, which lost 3 bases and 3 bases, there was a span of 8 bases. The CDR3 spans 13 residues. The CDR3 is CASSFAAKETQYF. The CDR3 coding sequence is TGTGCCAGCAGTTTTGCAGCGAAAGAGACCCAGTACTTC.

V usage is TRBV7-2 and J usage is TRBJ2-7; the D gene is possibly TRBD2 (6 bases). The V gene lost 1 base and the J gene lost 13 bases, with 14 bases spanning the gap. Germline V gene lookup returns CDR1 SGHTA and CDR2 FQGNSA. This CDR3 contains 12 residues. The CDR3 region has the DNA TGTGCCAGCAGCTTAGAGGTCGGGGGATACTACTTC. This translates into CASSLEVGGYYF.

CDR3 in amino acids: CASSQDQGQSRNIQYF. CDR3 DNA sequence: TGCGCCAGCAGCCAAGATCAGGGCCAATCTCGGAACATTCAGTACTTC. The chain recombines TRBV4-1 with TRBJ2-4, with D maybe TRBD1 (5 bases). Germline V gene sequence: CDR1 MGHRA, CDR2 YSYEKL. V lost 0 bases and J 7 bases, leaving 16 bases between the germline ends. The CDR3 is made up of 16 amino acids.

CDR3 sequence: CASSLAGPLDEQYF. The CDR3 region has the DNA TGTGCCAGCAGTTTAGCGGGACCTTTAGACGAGCAGTACTTC. The chain combines TRBV27 with TRBJ2-7, with a weak D call TRBD2 (6 bases). From germline, CDR1 is MNHEY and CDR2 SMNVEV (reference sequence). The CDR3 contains 14 residues. Deletions cut 2 bases from V and 5 bases from J, with 13 bases between.

V usage is TRBV14 and J usage is TRBJ1-4; D unclear. The CDR3 has 14 residues. Trimming stripped 0 bases from V and 13 bases from J, with 15 bases between. Germline loops: CDR1 SGHDN, CDR2 FVKESK. CDR3: CASSQELSGSGLFF. CDR3 nucleotides: TGTGCCAGCAGCCAAGAACTATCCGGGAGTGGACTGTTTTTT.

The rearrangement links TRBV6-1 to TRBJ1-2, with a possible D match to TRBD1 (6 bases). Germline V gives CDR1 MNHNS, CDR2 SASEGT. This CDR3 has 15 amino acids. V gave up 2 bases and J gave up 6 bases, with 16 bases separating them. CDR3 sequence: CASSEPGQGSHGYTF. The CDR3 DNA is TGTGCCAGCAGTGAACCGGGCCAGGGGTCGCATGGCTACACCTTC.

The chain uses TRBV5-4 and TRBJ2-2, with 8 bases that match TRBD2. The length of the CDR3 is 13 residues. The junction had 7 bases not matched to a gene; V was cut back by 6 bases and J by 9 bases. Looked up from germline, CDR1 is SGHNT and CDR2 is YYREEE (reference sequence). This CDR3 is CASKPGGTRELFF. CDR3 DNA sequence: TGTGCCAGCAAACCGGGGGGGACTAGGGAGCTGTTTTTT.

CDR3 sequence reads: CASSDRDRANSPLHF. DNA for the CDR3: TGTGCCAGCAGTGACCGAGACAGGGCCAATTCACCCCTCCACTTT. The chain recombines TRBV2 with TRBJ1-6, with 7 positions matching TRBD1. This CDR3 has 15 residues. J was trimmed by 7 bases and V by 3 bases; bases with no gene match: 6. Germline CDR1 and CDR2: SNHLY and FYNNEI.

The chain uses TRBV2 and TRBJ1-2, with TRBD1 as a possible D gene (5 bases). The V and J ends lost 5 bases and 4 bases respectively, with 8 bases between them. The CDR3 loop spans 12 amino acids. The germline CDR1 and CDR2 sequences are SNHLY and FYNNEI. CDR3 in DNA: TGTGCCAGCAGTTATCAGGGCTATGGCTACACCTTC. Translating it yields CASSYQGYGYTF.

The CDR3 reads CASSSPYGTFNTGELFF. In DNA, the CDR3 is TGTGCCAGCAGCTCCCCTTACGGGACTTTTAACACCGGGGAGCTGTTTTTT. The chain carries TRBV7-2 and TRBJ2-2, with D possibly matching TRBD2 (6 bases). The CDR3 consists of 17 residues. Trimming cost V 4 bases and J 2 bases, with 17 bases left between them. Germline loops: CDR1 SGHTA, CDR2 FQGNSA.